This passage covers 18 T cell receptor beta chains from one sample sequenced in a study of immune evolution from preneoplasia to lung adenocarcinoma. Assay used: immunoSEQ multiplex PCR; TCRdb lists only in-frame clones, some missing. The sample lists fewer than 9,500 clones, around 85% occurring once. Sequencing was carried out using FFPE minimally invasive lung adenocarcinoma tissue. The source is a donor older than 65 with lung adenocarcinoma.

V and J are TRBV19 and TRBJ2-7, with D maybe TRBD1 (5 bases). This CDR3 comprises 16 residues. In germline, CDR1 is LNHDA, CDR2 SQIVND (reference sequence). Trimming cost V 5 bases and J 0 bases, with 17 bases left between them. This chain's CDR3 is CASSAAQVSPSYEQYF. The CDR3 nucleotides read TGTGCCAGTAGTGCAGCACAGGTGTCACCCTCCTACGAGCAGTACTTC.

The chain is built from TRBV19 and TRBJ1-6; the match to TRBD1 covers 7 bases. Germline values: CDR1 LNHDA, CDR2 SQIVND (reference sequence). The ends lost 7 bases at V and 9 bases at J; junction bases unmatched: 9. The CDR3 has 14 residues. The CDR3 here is CASKTTGTGSPLHF. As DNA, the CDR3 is TGTGCCAGTAAGACGACAGGGACTGGTTCACCCCTCCACTTT.

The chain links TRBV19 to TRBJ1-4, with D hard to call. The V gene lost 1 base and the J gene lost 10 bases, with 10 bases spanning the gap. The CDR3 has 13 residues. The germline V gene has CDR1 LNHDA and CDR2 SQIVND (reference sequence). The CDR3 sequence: CASSIGVGGKLFF. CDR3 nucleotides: TGTGCCAGTAGTATAGGCGTGGGAGGAAAACTGTTTTTT. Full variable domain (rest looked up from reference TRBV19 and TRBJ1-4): DGGITQSPKYLFRKEGQNVTLSCEQNLNHDAMYWYRQDPGQGLRLIYYSQIVNDFQKGDIAEGYSVSREKKESFPLTVTSAQKNPTAFYLCASSIGVGGKLFFGSGTQLSVL.

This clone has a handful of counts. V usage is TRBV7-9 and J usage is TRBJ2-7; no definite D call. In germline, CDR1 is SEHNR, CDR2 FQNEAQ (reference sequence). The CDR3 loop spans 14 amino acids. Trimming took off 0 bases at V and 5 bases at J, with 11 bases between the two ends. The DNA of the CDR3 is TGTGCCAGCAGCTTAGCGCAGGTTTCCGACGAGCAGTACTTC. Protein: CASSLAQVSDEQYF.

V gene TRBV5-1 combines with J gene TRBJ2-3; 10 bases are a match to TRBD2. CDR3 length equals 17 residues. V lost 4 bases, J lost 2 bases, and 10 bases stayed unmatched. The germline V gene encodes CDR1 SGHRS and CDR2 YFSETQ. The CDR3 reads CASSGGVAGGNTDTQYF. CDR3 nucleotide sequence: TGCGCCAGCAGCGGCGGGGTAGCGGGAGGTAACACAGATACGCAGTATTTT.

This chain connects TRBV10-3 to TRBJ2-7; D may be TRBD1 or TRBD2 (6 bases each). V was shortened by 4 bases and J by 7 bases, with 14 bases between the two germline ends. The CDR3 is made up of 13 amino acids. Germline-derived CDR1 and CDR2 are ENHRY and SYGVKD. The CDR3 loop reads CAISGGDTREQYF. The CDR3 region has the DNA TGTGCCATCAGTGGCGGGGACACTAGGGAGCAGTACTTC.

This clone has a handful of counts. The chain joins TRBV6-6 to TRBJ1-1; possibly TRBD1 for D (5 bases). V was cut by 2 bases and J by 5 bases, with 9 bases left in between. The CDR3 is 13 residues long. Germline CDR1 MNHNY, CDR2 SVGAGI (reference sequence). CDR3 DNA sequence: TGTGCCAGCAGTTACGCTGACAGTACTGAAGCTTTCTTT. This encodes CASSYADSTEAFF.

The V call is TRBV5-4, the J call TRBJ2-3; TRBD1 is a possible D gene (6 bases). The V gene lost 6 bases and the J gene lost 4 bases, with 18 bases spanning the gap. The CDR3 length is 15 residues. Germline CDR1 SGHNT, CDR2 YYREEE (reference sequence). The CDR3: CASTPGHPQADTQYF. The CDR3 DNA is TGTGCCAGCACGCCGGGACACCCCCAGGCAGATACGCAGTATTTT.

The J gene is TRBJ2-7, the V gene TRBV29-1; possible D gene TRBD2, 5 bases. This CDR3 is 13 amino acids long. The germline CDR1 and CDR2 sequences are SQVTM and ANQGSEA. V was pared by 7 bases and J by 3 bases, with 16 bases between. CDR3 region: CSASATRGYEQYF. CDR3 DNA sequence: TGCAGCGCATCTGCGACCCGGGGCTACGAGCAGTACTTC.

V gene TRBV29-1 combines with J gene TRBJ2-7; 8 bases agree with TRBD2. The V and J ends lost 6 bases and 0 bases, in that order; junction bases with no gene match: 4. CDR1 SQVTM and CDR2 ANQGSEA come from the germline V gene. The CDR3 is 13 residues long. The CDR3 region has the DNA TGCAGCGTCGTAGCGGGAAGCTCCTACGAGCAGTACTTC. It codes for CSVVAGSSYEQYF.

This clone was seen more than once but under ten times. The CDR3 nucleotides read TGTGCCAGCAGCGTAGGATGGGGACCCTCCTACGAGCAGTACTTC. Its protein product is CASSVGWGPSYEQYF. The chain employs TRBV9 and TRBJ2-7; TRBD1 or TRBD2 may be the D gene (5 bases each). Trimming took 0 bases from V and 0 from J, leaving 10 bases between them. The CDR3 is 15 residues long. Germline V gene data show CDR1 as SGDLS and CDR2 as YYNGEE.

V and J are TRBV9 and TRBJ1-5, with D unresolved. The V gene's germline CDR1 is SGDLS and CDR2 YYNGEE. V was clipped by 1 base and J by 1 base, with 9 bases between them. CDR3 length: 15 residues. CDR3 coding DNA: TGTGCCAGCAGCGTACATGGGAAAAGCAATCAGCCCCAGCATTTT. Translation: CASSVHGKSNQPQHF.

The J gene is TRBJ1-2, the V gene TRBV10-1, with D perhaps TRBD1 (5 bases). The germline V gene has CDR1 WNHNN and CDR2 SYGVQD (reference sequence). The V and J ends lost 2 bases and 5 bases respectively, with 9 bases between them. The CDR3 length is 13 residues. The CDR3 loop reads CASSEGTAYGYTF. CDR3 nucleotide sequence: TGCGCCAGCAGTGAGGGGACGGCTTATGGCTACACCTTC.

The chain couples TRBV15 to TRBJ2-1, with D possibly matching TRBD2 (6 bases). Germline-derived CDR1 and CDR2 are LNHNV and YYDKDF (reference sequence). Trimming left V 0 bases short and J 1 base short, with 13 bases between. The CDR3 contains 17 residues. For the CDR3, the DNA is TGTGCCACCAGCAGAGATGAGCCGGGAGTGTCCTACAATGAGCAGTTCTTC. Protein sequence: CATSRDEPGVSYNEQFF.

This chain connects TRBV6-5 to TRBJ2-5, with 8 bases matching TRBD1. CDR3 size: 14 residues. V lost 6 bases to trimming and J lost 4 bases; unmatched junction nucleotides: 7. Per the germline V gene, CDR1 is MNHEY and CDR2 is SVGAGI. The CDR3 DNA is TGTGCCAGCAGCCGGGACAGGCTGGGAGAGACCCAGTACTTC. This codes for CASSRDRLGETQYF.

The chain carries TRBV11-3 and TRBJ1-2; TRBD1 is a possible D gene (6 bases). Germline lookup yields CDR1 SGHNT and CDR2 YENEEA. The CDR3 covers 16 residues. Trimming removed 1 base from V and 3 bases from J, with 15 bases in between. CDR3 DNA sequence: TGTGCCAGCAGCTTAGTACCGGGGGCTGTCGACTATGGCTACACCTTC. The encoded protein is CASSLVPGAVDYGYTF. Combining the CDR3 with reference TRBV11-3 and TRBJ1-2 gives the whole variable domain EAGVVQSPRYKIIEKKQPVAFWCNPISGHNTLYWYLQNLGQGPELLIRYENEEAVDDSQLPKDRFSAERLKGVDSTLKIQPAELGDSAVYLCASSLVPGAVDYGYTFGSGTRLTVV.

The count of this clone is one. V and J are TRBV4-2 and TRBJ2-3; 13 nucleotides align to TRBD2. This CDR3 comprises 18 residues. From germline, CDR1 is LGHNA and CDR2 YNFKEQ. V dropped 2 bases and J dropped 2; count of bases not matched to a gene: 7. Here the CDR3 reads CASSQTTGTSGITDTQYF. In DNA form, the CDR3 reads TGTGCCAGCAGCCAAACGACCGGGACTAGCGGGATCACAGATACGCAGTATTTT.

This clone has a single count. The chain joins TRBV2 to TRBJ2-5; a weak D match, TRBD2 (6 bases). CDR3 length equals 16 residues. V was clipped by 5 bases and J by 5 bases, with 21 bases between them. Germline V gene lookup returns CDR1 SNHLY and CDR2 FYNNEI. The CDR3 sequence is CASSSQRTIMGETQYF. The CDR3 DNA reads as TGTGCCAGCAGTTCTCAACGGACTATCATGGGGGAGACCCAGTACTTC.